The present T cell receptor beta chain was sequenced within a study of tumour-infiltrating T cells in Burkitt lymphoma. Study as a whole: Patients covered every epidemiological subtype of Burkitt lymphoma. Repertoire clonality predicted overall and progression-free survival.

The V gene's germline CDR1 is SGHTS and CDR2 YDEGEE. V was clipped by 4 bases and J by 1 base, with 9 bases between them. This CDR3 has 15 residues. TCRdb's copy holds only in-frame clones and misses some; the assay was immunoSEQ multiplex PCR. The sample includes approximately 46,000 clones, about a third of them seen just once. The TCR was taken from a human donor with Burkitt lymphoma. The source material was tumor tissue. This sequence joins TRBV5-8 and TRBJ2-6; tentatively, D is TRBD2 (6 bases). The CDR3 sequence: CASSRGLSGANVLTF. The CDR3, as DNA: TGTGCCAGCAGCCGGGGGTTGTCTGGGGCCAACGTCCTGACTTTC.